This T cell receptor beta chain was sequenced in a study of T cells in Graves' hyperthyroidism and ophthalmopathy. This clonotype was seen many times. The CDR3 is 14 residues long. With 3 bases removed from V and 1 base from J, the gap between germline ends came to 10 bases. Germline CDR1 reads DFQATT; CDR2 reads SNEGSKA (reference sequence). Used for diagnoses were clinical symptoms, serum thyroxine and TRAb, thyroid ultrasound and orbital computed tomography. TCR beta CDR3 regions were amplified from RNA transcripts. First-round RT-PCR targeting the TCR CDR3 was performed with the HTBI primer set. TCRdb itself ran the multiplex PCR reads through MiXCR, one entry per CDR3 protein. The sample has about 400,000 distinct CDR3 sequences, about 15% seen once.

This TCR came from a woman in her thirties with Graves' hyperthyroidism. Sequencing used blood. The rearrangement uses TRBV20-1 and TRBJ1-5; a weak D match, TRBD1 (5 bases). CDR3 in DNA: TGCAGTGCTAGCCGGGACCGAAGCAATCAGCCCCAGCATTTT. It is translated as CSASRDRSNQPQHF.